These 17 T cell receptor beta chains originate from one sample sequenced in a study of T cell repertoires in cytomegalovirus infection. TCRdb re-called the reads with MiXCR, one entry per CDR3 protein. Among around 210,000 distinct CDR3 sequences, around 6.2% were seen once, and the ten largest hold around 6.9%. Specimen: PBMCs. The source of these receptors is a human donor in good health (CMV status not recorded). Some clones in this sample may be carry-over from other donors' samples.

This clonotype was counted only a few times. One end of the junction is discordant with germline, which a read error may explain. The chain couples TRBV10-3 to TRBJ1-5, with D tentatively TRBD1 (6 bases). CDR3 length: 15 residues. Germline lookup yields CDR1 ENHRY and CDR2 SYGVKD. Here the CDR3 DNA reads TGTGCCATCAGTGAGTCAGGTGGGGGCAACCAGCCCCAGCATTTT. This codes for CAISESGGGNQPQHF.

This clonotype was counted at least ten times. The chain recombines TRBV5-1 with TRBJ1-1; D gene ambiguous. Deletions cut 3 bases from V and 2 bases from J, with 5 bases between. CDR1 and CDR2 from the germline V gene are SGHRS and YFSETQ. The CDR3 is 12 residues long. The CDR3 DNA reads TGCGCCAGCAGCTGGGAAAACACTGAAGCTTTCTTT. Amino acids: CASSWENTEAFF.

In its sample, this clonotype was seen many times. V and J are TRBV5-1 and TRBJ2-2; 7 bases are a match to TRBD1. The CDR3 runs to 17 residues. J gave up 1 base and V 3 bases, and 9 bases lay outside the gene matches. Germline V gene sequence: CDR1 SGHRS, CDR2 YFSETQ. The CDR3 is CASSWGQTRVNTGELFF. CDR3 nucleotides: TGCGCCAGCAGCTGGGGACAGACACGGGTGAACACCGGGGAGCTGTTTTTT. The full variable domain, with the rest looked up from reference TRBV5-1 and TRBJ2-2, is KAGVTQTPRYLIKTRGQQVTLSCSPISGHRSVSWYQQTPGQGLQFLFEYFSETQRNKGNFPGRFSGRQFSNSRSEMNVSTLELGDSALYLCASSWGQTRVNTGELFFGEGSRLTVL.

This clonotype was detected ten times or more. The chain is built from TRBV20-1 and TRBJ2-6; 8 bases match TRBD2. This CDR3 comprises 17 residues. The junction had 10 bases not matched to a gene; V was cut back by 6 bases and J by 0 bases. In germline, CDR1 is DFQATT, CDR2 SNEGSKA (reference sequence). The CDR3 sequence: CSAPRGAFLSGANVLTF. In DNA form, the CDR3 reads TGCAGTGCCCCGCGGGGGGCTTTCCTCTCTGGGGCCAACGTCCTGACTTTC.

This clonotype was counted many times. This rearrangement joins TRBV5-1 to TRBJ2-5; TRBD1 might be the D (5 bases). The length of the CDR3 is 13 residues. V shed 8 bases and J shed 4 bases, with 15 bases lying between them. Per the germline V gene, CDR1 is SGHRS and CDR2 is YFSETQ. The CDR3: CASQQGERETQYF. CDR3 bases: TGCGCCAGTCAGCAGGGTGAGCGAGAGACCCAGTACTTC.

Many counts were recorded for this clonotype. The V call is TRBV7-3, the J call TRBJ2-2, with D possibly being TRBD1 (5 bases). The CDR3 covers 16 residues. Germline CDR1 SGHTA, CDR2 FQGTGA. V gave up 0 bases and J gave up 2 bases, with 10 bases separating them. The CDR3 reads CASSLTTGANTGELFF. CDR3 in DNA: TGTGCCAGCAGCTTAACTACAGGAGCCAACACCGGGGAGCTGTTTTTT.

This clonotype was counted at least ten times. The chain employs TRBV12-3 or TRBV12-4 and TRBJ2-1; D remains unclear. V lost 4 bases to trimming and J lost 1 base, with 14 bases between them. The CDR3 runs 16 residues. CDR3 in amino acids: CASSWGLIGSYNEQFF. The CDR3 coding sequence is TGTGCCAGCAGTTGGGGTCTAATTGGGTCCTACAATGAGCAGTTCTTC.

At least ten counts were recorded for this clonotype. The V and J genes are TRBV27 and TRBJ1-1; TRBD1 agrees at 8 bases. Per the germline V gene, CDR1 is MNHEY and CDR2 is SMNVEV (reference sequence). V dropped 3 bases and J dropped 1; count of bases not matched to a gene: 13. CDR3 length: 18 residues. The CDR3 spells CASSFFFGQGARNTEAFF. The CDR3 coding sequence is TGTGCCAGCAGTTTCTTTTTCGGGCAGGGGGCAAGGAACACTGAAGCTTTCTTT.

V is TRBV7-9 and J is TRBJ2-1; D may be TRBD1 (5 bases). Looked up from germline, CDR1 is SEHNR and CDR2 is FQNEAQ (reference sequence). The length of the CDR3 is 13 residues. Between the trimmed V and J ends, which lost 1 base and 6 bases, there was a span of 7 bases. The CDR3 region has the DNA TGTGCCAGCAGCTTAGTACAGGTCAATGAGCAGTTCTTC. Its translation: CASSLVQVNEQFF.

This clonotype has just a few counts. The CDR3 region is CASSPPLARGETQYF. CDR3 nucleotide sequence: TGTGCCAGCTCACCACCCCTAGCGCGAGGAGAGACCCAGTACTTC. This rearrangement joins TRBV18 to TRBJ2-5; tentatively, D is TRBD2 (6 bases). Trimming cost V 0 bases and J 4 bases, with 12 bases left between them. This CDR3 spans 15 amino acids. CDR1 and CDR2 from the germline V gene are KGHSH and LQKENI.

The sample holds many counts of this clonotype. The gene calls are TRBV4-1 and TRBJ2-5; 9 bases fit TRBD2. The length of the CDR3 is 17 residues. The V segment lost 5 bases and the J segment 2 bases; nucleotides outside the gene matches: 12. The germline gives CDR1 MGHRA, CDR2 YSYEKL. The CDR3 sequence is CASSSPLAGKRQETQYF. As DNA, the CDR3 is TGCGCCAGCAGCTCCCCCCTAGCGGGGAAACGGCAAGAGACCCAGTACTTC.

This clonotype has a count of ten or more. V gene TRBV29-1 combines with J gene TRBJ2-2; D gene ambiguous. Germline CDR1 SQVTM, CDR2 ANQGSEA. This CDR3 has 11 residues. Between the trimmed V and J ends, which lost 6 bases and 2 bases, there was a span of 4 bases. The CDR3 DNA sequence: TGCAGCGTCTCAAACACCGGGGAGCTGTTTTTT. It translates to CSVSNTGELFF.

Many counts were recorded for this clonotype. This chain uses TRBV9 with TRBJ1-5; D is perhaps TRBD1 (5 bases). The CDR3 covers 15 residues. Trimming took 4 bases from V and 2 from J, leaving 13 bases between them. Germline values: CDR1 SGDLS, CDR2 YYNGEE. As DNA, the CDR3 is TGTGCCAGCAGCCCCGGGACTTTGGGCAATCAGCCCCAGCATTTT. Encoded protein: CASSPGTLGNQPQHF.

Ten or more counts support this clonotype. V usage is TRBV6-6 and J usage is TRBJ2-5; D gene uncertain. The CDR3 contains 14 residues. V was pared by 0 bases and J by 2 bases, with 7 bases between. The germline V gene encodes CDR1 MNHNY and CDR2 SVGAGI (reference sequence). Here the CDR3 reads CASSYSAAQETQYF. CDR3 nucleotides: TGTGCCAGCAGTTACTCCGCAGCTCAAGAGACCCAGTACTTC.

The V gene is TRBV28, the J gene TRBJ2-7; either TRBD1 or TRBD2 may supply D (6 bases each). Germline V gene sequence: CDR1 MDHEN, CDR2 SYDVKM. Trimming cost V 6 bases and J 4 bases, with 19 bases left between them. The CDR3 is 15 amino acids. The CDR3 loop is CASRFNGGAGYEQYF. Written as DNA, the CDR3 is TGTGCCAGCAGGTTTAACGGGGGCGCTGGGTACGAGCAGTACTTC.

This clonotype was counted ten times or more. V usage is TRBV6-2 or TRBV6-3 and J usage is TRBJ2-1; D may correspond to TRBD1 or TRBD2 (5 bases each). The CDR3 contains 17 residues. Germline CDR1 reads MNHEY; CDR2 reads SVGEGT. Trimming shortened V by 0 bases and J by 0 bases, and 12 bases separated the two germline ends. The CDR3 loop is CASSYSPGRISYNEQFF. Written as DNA, the CDR3 is TGTGCCAGCAGTTACTCCCCGGGACGGATCTCCTACAATGAGCAGTTCTTC.

This clonotype was seen only once. A read error is possible here, since a much larger clone lies one base away. The V call is TRBV29-1, the J call TRBJ2-2; no firm D call. CDR3 length equals 14 residues. V shed 4 bases and J shed 5 bases, with 14 bases lying between them. Germline V lookup: CDR1 SQVTM, CDR2 ANQGSEA. The CDR3 sequence: CSVGSGSNTGELFF. The CDR3 nucleotides are TGCAGCGTTGGTTCCGGGTCAAATACCGGGGAGCTGTTTTTT.